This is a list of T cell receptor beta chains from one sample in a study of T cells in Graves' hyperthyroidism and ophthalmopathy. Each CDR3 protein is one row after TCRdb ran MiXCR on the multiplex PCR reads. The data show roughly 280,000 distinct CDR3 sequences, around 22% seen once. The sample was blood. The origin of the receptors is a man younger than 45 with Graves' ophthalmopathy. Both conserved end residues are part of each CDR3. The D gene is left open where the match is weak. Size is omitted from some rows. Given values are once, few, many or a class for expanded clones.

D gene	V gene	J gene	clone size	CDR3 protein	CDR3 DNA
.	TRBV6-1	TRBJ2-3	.	CASSEVYPTIRSFRDTQYF	TGTGCCAGCAGTGAGGTCTACCCGACTATCCGGTCCTTTAGAGATACGCAGTATTTT
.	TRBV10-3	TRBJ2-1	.	CAISESRDEQFF	TGTGCCATCAGTGAGTCGCGCGATGAGCAGTTCTTC
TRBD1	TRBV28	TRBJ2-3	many	CASSSLTQGETDTQYF	TGTGCCAGCAGTTCCCTAACACAGGGGGAAACAGATACGCAGTATTTT
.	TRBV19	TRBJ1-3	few	CASSMGTPGNTIYF	TGTGCCAGTAGTATGGGGACGCCTGGAAACACCATATATTTT
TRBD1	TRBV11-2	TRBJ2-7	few	CASSLDRGHSARSYEQYF	TGTGCCAGCAGCTTGGACAGGGGGCACAGCGCCCGATCCTACGAGCAGTACTTC
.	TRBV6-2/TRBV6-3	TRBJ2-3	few	CASTKGGGTDTQYF	TGTGCCAGCACCAAAGGGGGGGGCACAGATACGCAGTATTTT
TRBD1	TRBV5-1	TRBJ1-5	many	CASSTGGLSNQPQHF	TGCGCCAGCTCGACAGGGGGCTTGAGCAATCAGCCCCAGCATTTT
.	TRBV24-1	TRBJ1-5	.	CATSGTGINQPQHF	TGTGCCACCAGTGGAACCGGTATTAATCAGCCCCAGCATTTT
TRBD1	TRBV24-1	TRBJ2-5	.	CATSDGQGAETQYF	TGTGCCACCAGTGACGGACAGGGGGCAGAGACCCAGTACTTC
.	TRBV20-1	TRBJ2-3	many	CSAREGLTRDTQYF	TGCAGTGCTAGAGAGGGACTGACTAGGGATACGCAGTATTTT
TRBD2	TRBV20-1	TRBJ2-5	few	CSASSGRDETQYF	TGCAGTGCTAGTAGCGGGAGGGACGAGACCCAGTACTTC
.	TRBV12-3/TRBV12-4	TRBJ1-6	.	CASSLRAGSYNSPLHF	TGTGCCAGCAGTTTAAGGGCTGGATCCTATAATTCACCCCTCCACTTT
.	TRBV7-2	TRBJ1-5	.	CASSPDRLNQPQHF	TGTGCCAGCAGCCCTGACCGATTGAATCAGCCCCAGCATTTT
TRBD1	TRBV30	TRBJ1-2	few	CAWKTTGTGGDGYTF	TGTGCCTGGAAAACTACCGGGACAGGGGGCGATGGCTACACCTTC
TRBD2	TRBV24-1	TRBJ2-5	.	CATSDPGTSHTLYF	TGTGCCACCAGTGATCCCGGGACTAGCCATACCCTGTACTTC
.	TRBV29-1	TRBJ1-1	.	CSVGGGGQYGTEAFF	TGCAGCGTTGGGGGGGGTGGACAATACGGCACTGAAGCTTTCTTT
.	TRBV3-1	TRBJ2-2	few	CASSSDMGAGELFF	TGTGCCAGCAGCTCAGACATGGGCGCCGGGGAGCTGTTTTTT
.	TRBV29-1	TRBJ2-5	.	CSVETPSYQETQYF	TGCAGCGTTGAAACCCCATCCTACCAAGAGACCCAGTACTTC
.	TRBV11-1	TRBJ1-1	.	CASSLRRSDTEAFF	TGTGCCAGCAGCTTGCGACGGTCTGACACTGAAGCTTTCTTT
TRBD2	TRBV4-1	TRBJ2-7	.	CASSQDGGRGLAGVEHEQYF	TGCGCCAGCAGCCAAGACGGGGGAAGAGGCCTAGCGGGAGTTGAGCACGAGCAGTACTTC
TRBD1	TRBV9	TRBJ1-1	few	CASPAWRGLLLTNTEAFF	TGTGCCAGCCCCGCGTGGAGGGGGCTCCTTTTGACGAACACTGAAGCTTTCTTT
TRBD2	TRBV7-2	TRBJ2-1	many	CASSFTSGNEQFF	TGTGCCAGCAGCTTCACTAGCGGCAATGAGCAGTTCTTC
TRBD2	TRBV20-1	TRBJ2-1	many	CSAFGLAVNEQFF	TGCAGTGCCTTCGGACTAGCGGTGAATGAGCAGTTCTTC
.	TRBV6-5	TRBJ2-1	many	CASSYPTSAGHNEQFF	TGTGCCAGCAGTTATCCCACCTCGGCAGGGCACAATGAGCAGTTCTTC
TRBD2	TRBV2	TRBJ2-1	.	CASRGGAYNEQFF	TGTGCCAGCAGGGGGGGGGCCTACAATGAGCAGTTCTTC
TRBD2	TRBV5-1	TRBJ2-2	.	CASSLVSGRTGELFF	TGCGCCAGCAGCTTGGTTAGCGGGAGAACCGGGGAGCTGTTTTTT